Shown below are 5 T cell receptor beta chains from a single sample sequenced in a study of blood T cell repertoires in COVID-19. Assay used: immunoSEQ multiplex PCR; TCRdb lists only in-frame clones, some missing. The sample lists approximately 200,000 clones, roughly 90% occurring once. Sequenced: peripheral blood. These TCRs come from a man aged 40-49 years with active or convalescent COVID-19.

There are a few counts of this clone. CDR3 region: CASSPYSGANVLTF. As DNA, the CDR3 is TGTGCCAGCAGTCCGTACTCTGGGGCCAACGTCCTGACTTTC. The genes are TRBV5-6 and TRBJ2-6; D gene unclear. Trimming pared 5 bases from V and 0 bases from J, leaving 6 bases between. The CDR3 has 14 residues. CDR1 is SGHDT, CDR2 YYEEEE, per germline.

The V and J genes are TRBV7-8 and TRBJ1-5, with a possible D match to TRBD1 (6 bases). Germline assignment: CDR1 SGHVS and CDR2 FQNEAQ. V was pared by 1 base and J by 7 bases, with 23 bases between. The CDR3 sequence is 18 residues long. CDR3 DNA sequence: TGTGCCAGCAGCTTAGGGCTATCAATTGCGGGGGGCGGACAGCCCCAGCATTTT. Translation gives CASSLGLSIAGGGQPQHF.

The CDR3 loop is CASSFSPTGDYGYTF. CDR3 nucleotide sequence: TGTGCCAGCAGCTTCTCCCCGACAGGGGATTACGGCTACACCTTC. The chain recombines TRBV7-3 with TRBJ1-2; 8 bases agree with TRBD1. CDR3 length: 15 amino acids. V dropped 3 bases and J dropped 8; count of bases not matched to a gene: 11. The germline V gene encodes CDR1 SGHTA and CDR2 FQGTGA.

V is TRBV7-2 and J is TRBJ2-5; TRBD2 is a possible D gene (7 bases). The V gene lost 5 bases and the J gene lost 2 bases, with 15 bases spanning the gap. The germline CDR1 and CDR2 sequences are SGHTA and FQGNSA. The CDR3 runs to 15 residues. In DNA, the CDR3 is TGTGCCAGCAGCCACCAAGGGGGGGTTCAAGAGACCCAGTACTTC. Protein: CASSHQGGVQETQYF.

The chain joins TRBV7-9 to TRBJ1-1, with D possibly matching TRBD1 (6 bases). V shed 0 bases and J shed 5 bases, with 13 bases lying between them. Germline assignment: CDR1 SEHNR and CDR2 FQNEAQ (reference sequence). The CDR3 totals 15 residues. CDR3 in amino acids: CASSLAQGTGTEAFF. In nucleotides, the CDR3 is TGTGCCAGCAGCTTAGCCCAGGGGACGGGTACTGAAGCTTTCTTT.